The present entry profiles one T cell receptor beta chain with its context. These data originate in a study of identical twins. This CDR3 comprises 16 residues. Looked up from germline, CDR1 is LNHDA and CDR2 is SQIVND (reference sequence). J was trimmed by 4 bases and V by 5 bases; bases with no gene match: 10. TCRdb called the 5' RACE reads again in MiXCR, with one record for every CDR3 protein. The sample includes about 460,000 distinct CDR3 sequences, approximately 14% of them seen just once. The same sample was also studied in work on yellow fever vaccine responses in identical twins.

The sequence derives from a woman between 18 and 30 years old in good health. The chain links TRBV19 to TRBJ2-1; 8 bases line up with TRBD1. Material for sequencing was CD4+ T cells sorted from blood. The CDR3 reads CASSAQGALGYNEQFF. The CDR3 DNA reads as TGTGCCAGTAGTGCTCAGGGGGCTCTGGGTTACAATGAGCAGTTCTTC.